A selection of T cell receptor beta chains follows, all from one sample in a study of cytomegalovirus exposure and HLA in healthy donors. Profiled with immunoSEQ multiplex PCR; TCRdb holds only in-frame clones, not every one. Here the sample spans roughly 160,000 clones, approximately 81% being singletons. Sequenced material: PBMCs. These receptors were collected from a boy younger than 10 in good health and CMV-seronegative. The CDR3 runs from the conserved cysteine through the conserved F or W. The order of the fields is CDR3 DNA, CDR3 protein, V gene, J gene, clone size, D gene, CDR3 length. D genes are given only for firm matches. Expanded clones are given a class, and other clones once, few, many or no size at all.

CDR3nt: TGTGCCTGGAGTGTCACAGGGGGTGATAATTCACCCCTCCACTTT; CDR3aa: CAWSVTGGDNSPLHF; v_gene: TRBV30; j_gene: TRBJ1-6; abundance: once; d_gene: TRBD1; len: 15
CDR3nt: TGTGCCTCCGAGGGACAGTTTAACTATGGCTACACCTTC; CDR3aa: CASEGQFNYGYTF; v_gene: TRBV19; j_gene: TRBJ1-2; abundance: -; d_gene: TRBD1; len: 13
CDR3nt: TGTGCCAGCAGTTTGTCCAGGGATCAGCCCCAGCATTTT; CDR3aa: CASSLSRDQPQHF; v_gene: TRBV28; j_gene: TRBJ1-5; abundance: -; d_gene: -; len: 13
CDR3nt: TGTGCCATCAGCACTTCGGGGTCACTAGCGGGAGTCATCCCCTACAATGAGCAGTTCTTC; CDR3aa: CAISTSGSLAGVIPYNEQFF; v_gene: TRBV10-3; j_gene: TRBJ2-1; abundance: -; d_gene: TRBD2; len: 20
CDR3nt: TGTGCCAGCAGTTTAGAGGTCCAGGGAGGTATTGATGGGGCTTTCTTT; CDR3aa: CASSLEVQGGIDGAFF; v_gene: TRBV28; j_gene: TRBJ1-1; abundance: -; d_gene: -; len: 16
CDR3nt: TGCGCCAGCAGCCCCAGGGCAGGGGAGACCCAGTACTTC; CDR3aa: CASSPRAGETQYF; v_gene: TRBV5-1; j_gene: TRBJ2-5; abundance: once; d_gene: -; len: 13
CDR3nt: TGTGCCAGCAGTGGATCTTATCTAGCGGGTACTTACAATGAGCAGTTCTTC; CDR3aa: CASSGSYLAGTYNEQFF; v_gene: TRBV25-1; j_gene: TRBJ2-1; abundance: -; d_gene: TRBD2; len: 17
CDR3nt: TGTGCCAGCAATAACCCAGGGGGAAGCACTGAAGCTTTCTTT; CDR3aa: CASNNPGGSTEAFF; v_gene: TRBV28; j_gene: TRBJ1-1; abundance: -; d_gene: TRBD1; len: 14
CDR3nt: TGTGCCAGTAGTATCCAGGGACTCACCGGGGAGCTGTTTTTT; CDR3aa: CASSIQGLTGELFF; v_gene: TRBV19; j_gene: TRBJ2-2; abundance: -; d_gene: -; len: 14
CDR3nt: TGTGCCAGCAGAAGCACTGGAAACACCATATATTTT; CDR3aa: CASRSTGNTIYF; v_gene: TRBV11-2; j_gene: TRBJ1-3; abundance: few; d_gene: -; len: 12
CDR3nt: TGTGCCACCACGGGACTTGCGAACACTGAAGCTTTCTTT; CDR3aa: CATTGLANTEAFF; v_gene: TRBV28; j_gene: TRBJ1-1; abundance: -; d_gene: -; len: 13
CDR3nt: TGTGCCAGCTCGCCTCATTGGGGCCAGCCCCAGCATTTT; CDR3aa: CASSPHWGQPQHF; v_gene: TRBV18; j_gene: TRBJ1-5; abundance: -; d_gene: -; len: 13
CDR3nt: TGTGCTAGCAGCACTAGGACAGGGGGCCTAAATGAGCAGTTCTTC; CDR3aa: CASSTRTGGLNEQFF; v_gene: TRBV7-7; j_gene: TRBJ2-1; abundance: -; d_gene: TRBD1; len: 15
CDR3nt: TGCGCCAGCAGGGGGGGACAGGGCTCCTACAATGAGCAGTTCTTC; CDR3aa: CASRGGQGSYNEQFF; v_gene: TRBV5-1; j_gene: TRBJ2-1; abundance: -; d_gene: TRBD1; len: 15
CDR3nt: TGTGCCATCAGTGAGCGACTGGCTGAGCAGTTCTTC; CDR3aa: CAISERLAEQFF; v_gene: TRBV10-3; j_gene: TRBJ2-1; abundance: -; d_gene: -; len: 12
CDR3nt: -; CDR3aa: CASSFSRTFGANVLTF; v_gene: TRBV7-9; j_gene: TRBJ2-6; abundance: -; d_gene: -; len: 16
CDR3nt: TGTGCCAGCAGTGACTCGCCCCCGGGAGGAGATGGAAGCACAGATACGCAGTATTTT; CDR3aa: CASSDSPPGGDGSTDTQYF; v_gene: TRBV6-4; j_gene: TRBJ2-3; abundance: -; d_gene: TRBD2; len: 19
CDR3nt: TGTGCCAGCAGTTTCTCCATAGCGGGGGGCAATGAGCAGTTCTTC; CDR3aa: CASSFSIAGGNEQFF; v_gene: TRBV6-6; j_gene: TRBJ2-1; abundance: -; d_gene: TRBD2; len: 15
CDR3nt: TGTGCCAGCAGCCAAGCAGGGGCCAACGTCCTGACTTTC; CDR3aa: CASSQAGANVLTF; v_gene: TRBV6-5; j_gene: TRBJ2-6; abundance: -; d_gene: -; len: 13
CDR3nt: TGTGCCAGCAGCGCGGGGACTGGGGGGTTCTATGGCTACACCTTC; CDR3aa: CASSAGTGGFYGYTF; v_gene: TRBV9; j_gene: TRBJ1-2; abundance: -; d_gene: -; len: 15
CDR3nt: TGTGCCAGCAGTTACCGGGACAGGGTCGGGAATGAGCAGTTCTTC; CDR3aa: CASSYRDRVGNEQFF; v_gene: TRBV6-6; j_gene: TRBJ2-1; abundance: -; d_gene: TRBD1; len: 15
CDR3nt: TGTGCCAGTAAGGCGGGGTTCATGAACACTGAAGCTTTCTTT; CDR3aa: CASKAGFMNTEAFF; v_gene: TRBV19; j_gene: TRBJ1-1; abundance: once; d_gene: -; len: 14
CDR3nt: TGCGCCAGCAGCCAAGATCCTAATAGCGGTATAACCGGGGAGCTGTTTTTT; CDR3aa: CASSQDPNSGITGELFF; v_gene: TRBV4-1; j_gene: TRBJ2-2; abundance: once; d_gene: -; len: 17
CDR3nt: TGCGCCAGCAGCCAGGCGCAGGGTGAGGGCTACACCTTC; CDR3aa: CASSQAQGEGYTF; v_gene: TRBV4-1; j_gene: TRBJ1-2; abundance: -; d_gene: -; len: 13
CDR3nt: TGTGCCTGGGGCACTGCCCATCAGGGGGTCAGGCCCCAGCATTTT; CDR3aa: CAWGTAHQGVRPQHF; v_gene: TRBV30; j_gene: TRBJ1-5; abundance: -; d_gene: TRBD1; len: 15
CDR3nt: TGTGCCAGCAGCCCGCCAGCGCCTCAAAGGGGATATGGCTACACCTTC; CDR3aa: CASSPPAPQRGYGYTF; v_gene: TRBV5-8; j_gene: TRBJ1-2; abundance: -; d_gene: -; len: 16
CDR3nt: TGTGCCAGCTCCCGAGTTGGACCCGGGACTAGCGGAGCTAGCACAGATACGCAGTATTTT; CDR3aa: CASSRVGPGTSGASTDTQYF; v_gene: TRBV18; j_gene: TRBJ2-3; abundance: -; d_gene: TRBD2; len: 20